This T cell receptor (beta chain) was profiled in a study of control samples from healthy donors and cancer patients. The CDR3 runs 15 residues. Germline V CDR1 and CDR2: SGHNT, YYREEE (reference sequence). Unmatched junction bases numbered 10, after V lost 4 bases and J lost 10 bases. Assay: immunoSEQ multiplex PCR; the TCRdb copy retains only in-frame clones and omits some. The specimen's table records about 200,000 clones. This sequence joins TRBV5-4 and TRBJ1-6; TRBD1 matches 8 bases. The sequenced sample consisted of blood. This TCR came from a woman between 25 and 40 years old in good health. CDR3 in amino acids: CASSLQTGVRSPLHF. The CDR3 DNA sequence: TGTGCCAGCAGCCTCCAGACAGGGGTGCGGTCACCCCTCCACTTT.